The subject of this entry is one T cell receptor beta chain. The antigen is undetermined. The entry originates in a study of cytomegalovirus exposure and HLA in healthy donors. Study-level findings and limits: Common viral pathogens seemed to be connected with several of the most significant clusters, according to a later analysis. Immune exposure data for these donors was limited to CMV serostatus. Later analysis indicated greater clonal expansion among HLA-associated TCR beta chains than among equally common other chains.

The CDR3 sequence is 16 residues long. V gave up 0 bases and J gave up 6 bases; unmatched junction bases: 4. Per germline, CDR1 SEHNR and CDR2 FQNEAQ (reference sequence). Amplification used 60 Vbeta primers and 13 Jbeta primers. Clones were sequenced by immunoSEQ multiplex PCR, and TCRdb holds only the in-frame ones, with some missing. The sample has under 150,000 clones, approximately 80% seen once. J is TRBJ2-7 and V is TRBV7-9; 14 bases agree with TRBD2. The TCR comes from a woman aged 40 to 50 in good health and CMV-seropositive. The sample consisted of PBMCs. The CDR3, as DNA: TGTGCCAGCAGCTTAGCGGGACTAGCGGGAGTCCGCGAGCAGTACTTC. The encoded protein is CASSLAGLAGVREQYF.